The 24 T cell receptor beta chains in this list originate from one sample, sequenced in a study of cytomegalovirus exposure and HLA in healthy donors. PCR amplification relied on 60 Vbeta primers (plus 13 Jbeta primers). This table comes from immunoSEQ multiplex PCR, and its TCRdb copy is limited to in-frame clones, with some not included. This sample's table reports some 28,000 clones. Sequencing was carried out using PBMCs. The source is a man younger than 45 in good health and CMV-seronegative.

The CDR3 DNA is TGCGCCAGCAGCTTGGGGACAGCCCCGAACACTGAAGCTTTCTTT. This sequence encodes CASSLGTAPNTEAFF. J is TRBJ1-1 and V is TRBV5-1, with a weak D call TRBD1 (6 bases). The CDR3 consists of 15 residues. Looked up from germline, CDR1 is SGHRS and CDR2 is YFSETQ. V gave up 0 bases and J gave up 1 base, with 10 bases separating them. The whole variable domain, filled in from reference TRBV5-1 and TRBJ1-1, reads KAGVTQTPRYLIKTRGQQVTLSCSPISGHRSVSWYQQTPGQGLQFLFEYFSETQRNKGNFPGRFSGRQFSNSRSEMNVSTLELGDSALYLCASSLGTAPNTEAFFGQGTRLTVV.

The rearrangement joins TRBV5-1 to TRBJ2-7; D is ambiguous. The CDR3 runs 15 residues. CDR1 is SGHRS and CDR2 is YFSETQ in the germline V gene. Between the trimmed V and J ends, which lost 3 bases and 6 bases, there was a span of 19 bases. CDR3 sequence (DNA): TGCGCCAGCAGCTGGGTCCCAGGAACCTCGGCCGAGCAGTACTTC. Its protein is CASSWVPGTSAEQYF.

The chain combines TRBV6-1 with TRBJ1-2; 7 bases are shared with TRBD1. CDR1 and CDR2 from the germline V gene are MNHNS and SASEGT. Trimming removed 6 bases from V and 6 bases from J; junction bases left unmatched: 10. CDR3 length equals 14 residues. The CDR3 DNA sequence: TGTGCCAGCAGCGCTGGACAGGCGGGTGATGGCTACACCTTC. As protein: CASSAGQAGDGYTF.

The rearrangement links TRBV28 to TRBJ1-3, with a weak D call TRBD1 (6 bases). The germline CDR1 and CDR2 sequences are MDHEN and SYDVKM. This CDR3 region has 16 residues. V was trimmed by 8 bases and J by 0 bases, leaving 17 bases between them. In nucleotides, the CDR3 is TGTGCCAGCGCGCCTACTCCAGGGGCCTCTGGAAACACCATATATTTT. Residues: CASAPTPGASGNTIYF.

The V and J genes are TRBV19 and TRBJ1-2, with D perhaps TRBD1 (5 bases). Looked up from germline, CDR1 is LNHDA and CDR2 is SQIVND (reference sequence). CDR3 length: 12 residues. Trimming took off 5 bases at V and 5 bases at J, with 9 bases between the two ends. CDR3 coding DNA: TGTGCCAGTAGTCCGGACACTTATGGCTACACCTTC. Translating it yields CASSPDTYGYTF.

J is TRBJ1-2 and V is TRBV2; D might be TRBD1 (5 bases). V dropped 9 bases and J dropped 4 bases, with 12 bases sitting between them. The CDR3 is 12 amino acids. Germline CDR1 reads SNHLY; CDR2 reads FYNNEI. The CDR3 DNA follows: TGTGCCAGGTCCTCCGGGGGCTATGGCTACACCTTC. It encodes CARSSGGYGYTF.

The genes are TRBV5-1 and TRBJ1-1; weak D call: TRBD1 (5 bases). The CDR3 is made up of 17 amino acids. V lost 0 bases and J 0 bases, leaving 15 bases between the germline ends. Germline lookup yields CDR1 SGHRS and CDR2 YFSETQ. The CDR3 reads CASSLEYTGVLNTEAFF. As DNA, the CDR3 is TGCGCCAGCAGCTTGGAGTATACGGGGGTCTTGAACACTGAAGCTTTCTTT.

This sequence joins TRBV7-8 and TRBJ2-1; 7 bases map to TRBD1. V lost 5 bases and J lost 3; bases outside the gene matches: 10. Germline loops: CDR1 SGHVS, CDR2 FQNEAQ. CDR3 length: 16 amino acids. The CDR3 DNA follows: TGTGCCAGCAGCCCGTACAGGGGAAGAGGCTACAATGAGCAGTTCTTC. Amino acid sequence: CASSPYRGRGYNEQFF.

V usage is TRBV6-6 and J usage is TRBJ2-7; tentatively, D is TRBD2 (6 bases). CDR1 and CDR2 (germline): MNHNY, SVGAGI (reference sequence). The CDR3 sequence is 13 residues long. Deletions cut 6 bases from V and 7 bases from J, with 16 bases between. CDR3 DNA sequence: TGTGCCAGCAGCACCGGAGGGCCTGGTGAGCAGTACTTC. It is translated as CASSTGGPGEQYF.

V is TRBV6-6 and J is TRBJ1-2, with 10 positions matching TRBD1. This CDR3 region has 14 residues. Germline V CDR1 and CDR2: MNHNY, SVGAGI (reference sequence). V trimming: 5 bases; J trimming: 2 bases; junction bases outside the gene matches: 2. The CDR3 nucleotides read TGTGCCAGCAGTACGGGACAGGGGAACTATGGCTACACCTTC. The encoded protein is CASSTGQGNYGYTF.

The CDR3 nucleotides are TGTGCCAGCAGCTCCGGTCTAGCGGGGATCTACGAGCAGTACTTC. Encoded protein: CASSSGLAGIYEQYF. V is TRBV11-2 and J is TRBJ2-7; 9 positions agree with TRBD2. V gave up 4 bases and J gave up 3 bases; unmatched junction bases: 7. In germline, CDR1 is SGHAT, CDR2 FQNNGV. CDR3 length: 15 amino acids.

The CDR3 coding sequence is TGTGCCAGTAGTCGTGCAGGGGGCACCATACGGCTCCACTTT. Encoded protein: CASSRAGGTIRLHF. This rearrangement joins TRBV19 to TRBJ1-6; 8 bases line up with TRBD1. Germline CDR1 and CDR2: LNHDA and SQIVND (reference sequence). Trimming took 5 bases from V and 16 from J; bases not matched to a gene: 13. The CDR3 has 14 residues.

This chain uses TRBV18 with TRBJ2-3, with 10 nucleotides matching TRBD1. Germline loops: CDR1 KGHSH, CDR2 LQKENI. V lost 1 base to trimming and J lost 1 base; unmatched junction nucleotides: 2. The CDR3 is 16 amino acids. The chain's CDR3 is CASSPRGTGGTDTQYF. Written as DNA, the CDR3 is TGTGCCAGCTCACCACGTGGGACAGGGGGCACAGATACGCAGTATTTT.

The chain uses TRBV5-1 and TRBJ1-2, with 8 bases matching TRBD1. There are 14 residues in the CDR3. Germline trimming cut 4 bases from V and 5 bases from J; bases unmatched to any gene: 7. Germline lookup yields CDR1 SGHRS and CDR2 YFSETQ. In DNA, the CDR3 is TGCGCCAGCAGCCCGGACAGGGCTGAGTATGGCTACACCTTC. Translation gives CASSPDRAEYGYTF.

The V and J genes are TRBV10-3 and TRBJ1-5; D is possibly TRBD1 (5 bases). Germline V gives CDR1 ENHRY, CDR2 SYGVKD. V was clipped by 11 bases and J by 3 bases, with 11 bases between them. CDR3 length: 12 amino acids. The CDR3, as DNA: TGTGCCGGAGGGGTTGACAATCAGCCCCAGCATTTT. Protein: CAGGVDNQPQHF.

The chain couples TRBV10-3 to TRBJ2-3, with 8 positions matching TRBD2. CDR3 length: 16 amino acids. With 2 bases clipped from V and 2 bases from J, the junction kept 6 bases outside the gene matches. Germline-derived CDR1 and CDR2 are ENHRY and SYGVKD. Here the CDR3 reads CAISEVPGGPTDTQYF. The CDR3 bases are TGTGCCATCAGTGAGGTCCCGGGAGGGCCCACAGATACGCAGTATTTT.

CDR3 amino acids: CASEVTALTGELFF. CDR3 in DNA: TGTGCCAGTGAAGTGACAGCACTAACCGGGGAGCTGTTTTTT. The rearrangement uses TRBV19 and TRBJ2-2; possibly TRBD1 for D (5 bases). The V end lost 8 bases, the J end lost 5 bases, and 15 bases lay between the germline ends. This CDR3 has 14 residues. The germline V gene has CDR1 LNHDA and CDR2 SQIVND (reference sequence).

The chain is built from TRBV7-8 and TRBJ2-3; tentatively, D is TRBD2 (6 bases). Trimming removed 2 bases from V and 5 bases from J, with 17 bases in between. Germline assignment: CDR1 SGHVS and CDR2 FQNEAQ. CDR3 length: 16 residues. The CDR3 loop reads CASSLRRGGGKDTQYF. The CDR3 DNA reads as TGTGCCAGCAGCTTAAGGCGGGGTGGCGGGAAAGATACGCAGTATTTT. Supplemented by reference TRBV7-8 and TRBJ2-3, the full variable domain reads GAGVSQSPRYKVAKRGQDVALRCDPISGHVSLFWYQQALGQGPEFLTYFQNEAQLDKSGLPSDRFFAERPEGSVSTLKIQRTQQEDSAVYLCASSLRRGGGKDTQYFGPGTRLTVL.

The J gene is TRBJ2-6, the V gene TRBV27; D may be TRBD1 (6 bases). This CDR3 is built from 17 residues. The germline V and J ends were trimmed by 4 bases and 0 bases, with 13 bases remaining between them. Germline-derived CDR1 and CDR2 are MNHEY and SMNVEV (reference sequence). The DNA of the CDR3 is TGTGCCAGCAGTTCCCTGGACAGCGACTCTGGGGCCAACGTCCTGACTTTC. The encoded protein is CASSSLDSDSGANVLTF.

The rearrangement joins TRBV5-1 to TRBJ1-1; 10 positions match TRBD1. The junction had 8 bases not matched to a gene; V was cut back by 0 bases and J by 3 bases. Germline V gene lookup returns CDR1 SGHRS and CDR2 YFSETQ. The CDR3 sequence is 17 residues long. Written as DNA, the CDR3 is TGCGCCAGCAGCTTGGTTGGGGACAGGGGTAGATACACTGAAGCTTTCTTT. This codes for CASSLVGDRGRYTEAFF.

The DNA of the CDR3 is TGCGCCAGCAGCTTCGTCCAGGGGGCGGGTGAGCAGTACTTC. As protein: CASSFVQGAGEQYF. This chain joins TRBV5-1 and TRBJ2-7, with TRBD1 matching over 8 bases. Trimming removed 2 bases from V and 7 bases from J; junction bases left unmatched: 8. The germline CDR1 and CDR2 sequences are SGHRS and YFSETQ. CDR3 size: 14 residues.

J is TRBJ2-7 and V is TRBV28; TRBD1 matches 7 bases. The V segment lost 1 base and the J segment 2 bases; nucleotides outside the gene matches: 11. Germline CDR1 and CDR2: MDHEN and SYDVKM. The CDR3 loop spans 17 amino acids. The CDR3 DNA is TGTGCCAGCAGTTTATCTAGGACAGGTCCTCTCCCCTACGAGCAGTACTTC. It codes for CASSLSRTGPLPYEQYF.

This chain joins TRBV7-2 and TRBJ2-7; 7 bases line up with TRBD2. This CDR3 spans 14 amino acids. Per the germline V gene, CDR1 is SGHTA and CDR2 is FQGNSA. V trimming: 1 base; J trimming: 3 bases; junction bases outside the gene matches: 3. The CDR3 nucleotides read TGTGCCAGCAGCTTAGAGGCGGGGGACTACGAGCAGTACTTC. Residues: CASSLEAGDYEQYF.

CDR3 nucleotide sequence: TGTGCCAGCAGTTGGACTAGCGGGACGGGGGGATACGAGCAGTACTTC. Its translation: CASSWTSGTGGYEQYF. This chain joins TRBV6-5 and TRBJ2-7; 12 bases match TRBD2. This CDR3 region has 16 residues. CDR1 and CDR2 (germline): MNHEY, SVGAGI. Losses at the gene ends were 4 bases for V and 4 bases for J; bases not matched to a gene: 8.